One sample yielded the 10 T cell receptor beta chains listed below, sequenced in a study of cytomegalovirus exposure and HLA in healthy donors. PCR used 60 Vbeta primers and 13 Jbeta primers. Assay used: immunoSEQ multiplex PCR; TCRdb lists only in-frame clones, some missing. The data contain around 200,000 clones, 75% to 85% of them singletons. Sequencing was carried out using PBMCs. These receptor sequences come from a woman in her 50s in good health and CMV-seronegative.

This clone was observed once. V is TRBV7-2 and J is TRBJ2-3; the match to TRBD2 covers 7 bases. Trimming cost V 5 bases and J 4 bases; bases outside gene matches: 6. Germline CDR1 SGHTA, CDR2 FQGNSA. The CDR3 loop spans 14 amino acids. DNA for the CDR3: TGTGCCAGCAGCCCCCAGGGAGGGGCAGATACGCAGTATTTT. Translating it yields CASSPQGGADTQYF.

This clone has a handful of counts. The chain recombines TRBV9 with TRBJ1-6, with 7 bases lining up with TRBD1. This CDR3 has 14 residues. Germline CDR1 and CDR2: SGDLS and YYNGEE. The ends lost 0 bases at V and 14 bases at J; junction bases unmatched: 8. In nucleotides, the CDR3 is TGTGCCAGCAGCGTAGAGGGACAGCGTTCGTCCCTCCACTTT. Translating it yields CASSVEGQRSSLHF.

This clone was observed a few times. The chain is built from TRBV5-6 and TRBJ1-2; 8 positions match TRBD1. The V gene end was trimmed by 5 bases and the J gene end by 2 bases; junction bases not matched to a gene: 8. This CDR3 is 15 amino acids long. CDR1 is SGHDT, CDR2 YYEEEE, per germline. The CDR3 DNA sequence: TGTGCCAGCAGGGACTGGGACAGGCCGAACTATGGCTACACCTTC. It translates to CASRDWDRPNYGYTF.

On this clone: At one end, the junction sequence differs from germline, possibly due to a read error. Other DNA sequences in this specimen translate into the identical CDR3. The chain couples TRBV6-6 to TRBJ1-6; weak D call: TRBD1 (5 bases). CDR3 size: 14 residues. Germline loops: CDR1 MNHNY, CDR2 SVGAGI (reference sequence). The CDR3 is CASSITGLNSPLHF. CDR3 sequence (DNA): TGTGCCAGCAGTATCACAGGCCTCAATTCCCCCCTCCACTTT.

The genes are TRBV2 and TRBJ2-1, with 7 bases aligning to TRBD2. This CDR3 has 17 amino acids. CDR1 is SNHLY, CDR2 FYNNEI, per germline. Trimming at V came to 4 bases and at J to 0 bases, leaving 9 bases not matched to a gene. The CDR3 DNA is TGTGCCAGCAGTGCCCGACTAGCCGCGAACTCCTACAATGAGCAGTTCTTC. This translates into CASSARLAANSYNEQFF.

This chain connects TRBV9 to TRBJ1-2, with TRBD1 matching over 8 bases. V dropped 5 bases and J dropped 6; count of bases not matched to a gene: 9. The germline gives CDR1 SGDLS, CDR2 YYNGEE. The CDR3 length is 14 residues. The CDR3 sequence is CASRDDRGPHGYTF. CDR3 in DNA: TGTGCCAGCAGGGATGACAGGGGCCCCCATGGCTACACCTTC.

Here the CDR3 reads CASSKGQDYEQYF. The CDR3 region has the DNA TGTGCCAGCAGTAAAGGACAGGACTACGAGCAGTACTTC. The chain couples TRBV6-1 to TRBJ2-7; 7 bases match TRBD1. The V segment lost 5 bases and the J segment 3 bases; nucleotides outside the gene matches: 4. This CDR3 contains 13 residues. Germline assignment: CDR1 MNHNS and CDR2 SASEGT.

The chain joins TRBV7-2 to TRBJ2-7; 8 positions agree with TRBD1. The CDR3 has 14 amino acids. Trimming took 5 bases from V and 1 from J; bases not matched to a gene: 4. Germline lookup yields CDR1 SGHTA and CDR2 FQGNSA. CDR3 sequence (DNA): TGTGCCAGCAGCGGCCGGGACAGGTCCTACGAGCAGTACTTC. Translation: CASSGRDRSYEQYF.

The genes are TRBV28 and TRBJ2-7; TRBD1 agrees at 9 bases. The J segment lost 3 bases and the V segment lost 2 bases, leaving 14 bases of the junction unmatched. The CDR3 spans 18 residues. In germline, CDR1 is MDHEN, CDR2 SYDVKM. CDR3 coding DNA: TGTGCCAGCAGTTTAATCCCTGGAGTAGGGACAGGGTTCTACGAGCAGTACTTC. This sequence encodes CASSLIPGVGTGFYEQYF. The full variable domain, rest sourced from reference TRBV28 and TRBJ2-7, is DVKVTQSSRYLVKRTGEKVFLECVQDMDHENMFWYRQDPGLGLRLIYFSYDVKMKEKGDIPEGYSVSREKKERFSLILESASTNQTSMYLCASSLIPGVGTGFYEQYFGPGTRLTVT.

This chain joins TRBV2 and TRBJ1-6, with D tentatively TRBD1 (6 bases). The ends were cut back, 7 bases at V and 7 bases at J, with 11 bases in the middle. This CDR3 has 13 amino acids. Germline V CDR1 and CDR2: SNHLY, FYNNEI. CDR3 DNA: TGTGCCAGCAACAGGGCAACGAATTCACCCCTCCACTTT. Amino acid sequence: CASNRATNSPLHF.